This is a list of T cell receptor beta chains from one sample in a study of graft-versus-host responses after intestinal transplantation. The protocol was immunoSEQ multiplex PCR, while the TCRdb copy is restricted to in-frame clones and leaves out a portion. The repertoire has about 7,800 clones, less than 40% of them found once; the top ten carry 2% to 2.5%. Sequencing was performed on alloreactive CD8+ T cells from a mixed lymphocyte reaction culture, taken before intestinal transplant. The receptors shown here come from a human patient who received an intestinal transplant. CDR3s include the opening cysteine and the closing phenylalanine or tryptophan. The D gene is left open where the match is weak. Clone size is stated in some rows and not others, as once, few, many or a class when expanded.

>NA|TRBJ1-2|TRBV19|NA
TGTGCCAGTAGTATACTTCGTTGGTACACGGACAGTGGAGACTATGGCTACACCTTC
CASSILRWYTDSGDYGYTF
>NA|TRBJ1-3|TRBV5-4|NA
TGTGCCAGCAGCCTCACAAGTCTCGCTTTCAAACAAATGGCTTTT
CASSLTSLAFKQMAF
>NA|TRBJ1-2|TRBV4-2|NA
TGTGCCAGCAGCCAAGCTCCACAAAACCCTAACTATGGCTACACCTTC
CASSQAPQNPNYGYTF
>NA|TRBJ2-7|TRBV29-1|few
TGCAGCGTTGGTGGGGGCCCCTCTTTGTACGAGCAGTACTTC
CSVGGGPSLYEQYF
>TRBD1|TRBJ1-5|TRBV2|NA
TGTGCCAGCAAGACTCTGGACAGGGGCGATCAGCCCCAGCATTTT
CASKTLDRGDQPQHF
>NA|TRBJ1-2|TRBV5-6|NA
TGTGCCAGCAGCCTGGACATCTATGGCTACACCTTC
CASSLDIYGYTF
>NA|TRBJ1-1|TRBV4-1|NA
TGCGCCAGCAGCCAAGGACAGCTGAACACTGAAGCTTTCTTT
CASSQGQLNTEAFF
>NA|TRBJ1-1|TRBV27|NA
TGTGCCAGCAGTCCCATATCCACAGGGAGACCTGAAGCTTTCTTT
CASSPISTGRPEAFF
>TRBD1|TRBJ2-7|TRBV7-6|NA
TGTGCCAGCAGCTCGGGACAGTCCTCCTACGAGCAGTACTTC
CASSSGQSSYEQYF
>TRBD1|TRBJ1-1|TRBV5-1|NA
TGCGCCAGCAGCTCGTATGACAGGGGTCGCGTGAACACTGAAGCTTTCTTT
CASSSYDRGRVNTEAFF
>TRBD1|TRBJ1-4|TRBV6-6|medium-sized
TGTGCCAGCAGTTACTGGGACAGGGGTGAAAAACTGTTTTTT
CASSYWDRGEKLFF
>NA|TRBJ2-3|TRBV7-9|once
TGTGCCAGCAGCTCCCCAACCACAGGCACAGATACGCAGTATTTT
CASSSPTTGTDTQYF
>NA|TRBJ2-7|TRBV7-8|NA
TGTGCCAGCAGCTTGTCCCTTGCGGGTTACGAGCAGTACTTC
CASSLSLAGYEQYF
>NA|TRBJ1-2|TRBV15|NA
TGTGCCACCAGCAGAGTGGACAGTAACTATGGCTACACCTTC
CATSRVDSNYGYTF
>TRBD2|TRBJ2-7|TRBV6-1|NA
TGTGCCATCCGACTAGCGGGGCATTACGAGCAGTACTTC
CAIRLAGHYEQYF
>NA|TRBJ1-2|TRBV30|few
TGTGCCTGGAGTGTTGTATACTATGGCTACACCTTC
CAWSVVYYGYTF